The clone carrying this T cell receptor beta chain was counted only a few times. V lost 0 bases and J lost 9; bases outside the gene matches: 7. The CDR3 is 16 amino acids. Germline V gene data show CDR1 as SGHRS and CDR2 as YFSETQ. This sample is part of a study of blood T cell repertoires in COVID-19. Study at large: Sites across the United States, Italy and Spain contributed samples from acute and convalescent COVID-19. PBMCs, B-cell-depleted T cells, or T cells were the source of the cDNA or gDNA that made up the material.

Original processing methods: Cell counts per sample came from amplifying reference gene primers. The data were produced by immunoSEQ multiplex PCR, yet TCRdb's version contains in-frame clones alone and is incomplete. V, J and clone size derive from that table, while D and trimming were established from the DNA sequence. This table holds 35,000 to 45,000 clones, 88% found once. V gene TRBV5-1 combines with J gene TRBJ2-1; TRBD2 agrees at 12 bases. Sequencing input: peripheral blood. The receptor comes from a human donor in a cohort sampled during active COVID-19. The CDR3 nucleotides read TGCGCCAGCAGCTTGGCCGCGACTAGCGGGAGTGGTGAGCAGTTCTTC. This codes for CASSLAATSGSGEQFF.